The next 30 T cell receptor beta chains were all read from a single sample in a study of cytomegalovirus exposure and HLA in healthy donors. A multiplex PCR was run with 60 Vbeta primers and 13 Jbeta primers. Profiled with immunoSEQ multiplex PCR; TCRdb holds only in-frame clones, not every one. The table has 150,000 to 200,000 clones, approximately 82% seen once. Sequencing was performed on PBMCs. The origin of the receptors is a woman aged 18-29 years in good health and CMV-seropositive.

This clone came up a few times. V gene TRBV4-1 combines with J gene TRBJ2-1, with TRBD2 identical over 11 bases. This CDR3 region has 15 residues. The V and J ends lost 0 bases and 9 bases, in that order; junction bases with no gene match: 4. From germline, CDR1 is MGHRA and CDR2 YSYEKL. CDR3 in amino acids: CASSQDYSGGGEQFF. DNA of the CDR3: TGCGCCAGCAGCCAAGATTATAGCGGGGGGGGTGAGCAGTTCTTC.

CDR3 loop: CASSTLTGAGNTIYF. In DNA form, the CDR3 reads TGTGCCAGCAGCACCCTGACAGGCGCCGGGAACACCATATATTTT. The J gene is TRBJ1-3, the V gene TRBV7-9; D is perhaps TRBD1 (6 bases). Trimming cost V 5 bases and J 7 bases, with 18 bases left between them. The germline gives CDR1 SEHNR, CDR2 FQNEAQ (reference sequence). The CDR3 sequence is 15 residues long. Using reference TRBV7-9 and TRBJ1-3 for the parts outside the CDR3, the full variable domain is DTGVSQNPRHKITKRGQNVTFRCDPISEHNRLYWYRQTLGQGPEFLTYFQNEAQLEKSRLLSDRFSAERPKGSFSTLEIQRTEQGDSAMYLCASSTLTGAGNTIYFGEGSWLTVV.

V is TRBV4-3 and J is TRBJ1-3; D ambiguous. In germline, CDR1 is LGHNA, CDR2 YSLEER. V dropped 4 bases and J dropped 0 bases, with 16 bases sitting between them. The CDR3 is made up of 17 amino acids. DNA for the CDR3: TGCGCCAGCAGCCCTAACCTAGCATATGCCTCTGGAAACACCATATATTTT. It translates to CASSPNLAYASGNTIYF.

This CDR3 is CASSSTFPGQGIFNQPQHF. DNA of the CDR3: TGTGCCAGCAGTTCTACCTTTCCGGGACAGGGGATCTTCAATCAGCCCCAGCATTTT. V usage is TRBV28 and J usage is TRBJ1-5; 10 positions match TRBD1. Germline V gene sequence: CDR1 MDHEN, CDR2 SYDVKM. The CDR3 is 19 amino acids. V lost 4 bases and J lost 3; bases outside the gene matches: 15.

The V and J genes are TRBV15 and TRBJ2-7; 8 nucleotides agree with TRBD1. The CDR3 consists of 12 residues. CDR1 and CDR2 from the germline V gene are LNHNV and YYDKDF (reference sequence). Trimming took 3 bases from V and 5 from J; bases not matched to a gene: 0. This CDR3 reads CATSRTGDEQYF. The DNA for the CDR3 is TGTGCCACCAGCAGGACAGGGGACGAGCAGTACTTC.

CDR3 nucleotide sequence: TGTGCCAGCAGGGGACAGGGGGATACTGAAGCTTTCTTT. Its protein is CASRGQGDTEAFF. This rearrangement joins TRBV6-4 to TRBJ1-1, with 11 bases that match TRBD1. The ends lost 6 bases at V and 5 bases at J; junction bases unmatched: 2. CDR1 is MRHNA and CDR2 is SNTAGT in the germline V gene. This CDR3 comprises 13 residues.

The V call is TRBV2, the J call TRBJ2-2; 7 bases are a match to TRBD2. This CDR3 is 15 amino acids long. The germline gives CDR1 SNHLY, CDR2 FYNNEI. V lost 5 bases and J lost 4; bases outside the gene matches: 7. The CDR3 DNA follows: TGTGCCAGCAGTTATGGGGGGGGATCCACCGGGGAGCTGTTTTTT. It encodes CASSYGGGSTGELFF.

This clone was counted a single time. Other DNA sequences within the sample encode an identical CDR3. The chain carries TRBV9 and TRBJ2-3, with TRBD2 identical over 8 bases. This CDR3 has 14 amino acids. Trimming cost V 0 bases and J 6 bases; bases outside gene matches: 3. Germline CDR1 reads SGDLS; CDR2 reads YYNGEE. The DNA of the CDR3 is TGTGCCAGCAGCGTAGGGTTAGCGGGGGATACGCAGTATTTT. It translates to CASSVGLAGDTQYF.

The chain joins TRBV11-2 to TRBJ2-7, with 11 positions matching TRBD1. Germline trimming cut 5 bases from V and 6 bases from J; bases unmatched to any gene: 9. There are 15 residues in the CDR3. Germline CDR1 reads SGHAT; CDR2 reads FQNNGV. As DNA, the CDR3 is TGTGCCAGCAGCGCGGGACAGGGGGGAATCAGCGAGCAGTACTTC. Amino acid sequence: CASSAGQGGISEQYF.

CDR3 sequence reads: CASSLIPGDDTQYF. Written as DNA, the CDR3 is TGTGCCAGCAGCTTAATCCCAGGGGACGATACGCAGTATTTT. V is TRBV11-2 and J is TRBJ2-3, with D possibly matching TRBD1 (6 bases). The germline V gene has CDR1 SGHAT and CDR2 FQNNGV. Trimming took 2 bases from V and 6 from J, leaving 12 bases between them. The CDR3 contains 14 residues.

The chain is built from TRBV28 and TRBJ1-1; no clear D. The CDR3 runs to 12 residues. Germline V gives CDR1 MDHEN, CDR2 SYDVKM. The ends were cut back, 4 bases at V and 11 bases at J, with 14 bases in the middle. The CDR3 spells CASSSLDIRAFF. The CDR3 DNA reads as TGTGCCAGCAGTTCGCTCGACATTAGGGCTTTCTTT.

The CDR3 spells CASSDSDTLDYGYTF. CDR3 nucleotides: TGTGCCAGCAGCGACTCGGACACCCTCGACTATGGCTACACCTTC. The V call is TRBV9, the J call TRBJ1-2; possibly TRBD1 for D (5 bases). CDR3 size: 15 residues. Trimming pared 3 bases from V and 3 bases from J, leaving 15 bases between. Per germline, CDR1 SGDLS and CDR2 YYNGEE.

The V gene is TRBV4-3, the J gene TRBJ2-3; TRBD2 matches at 9 bases. Germline CDR1 is LGHNA and CDR2 is YSLEER. With 2 bases clipped from V and 2 bases from J, the junction kept 2 bases outside the gene matches. CDR3 size: 15 residues. CDR3 loop: CASSQLAGITDTQYF. The CDR3 DNA reads as TGCGCCAGCAGCCAACTAGCGGGGATCACAGATACGCAGTATTTT.

This sequence joins TRBV6-1 and TRBJ2-5; the match to TRBD2 covers 15 bases. The germline CDR1 and CDR2 sequences are MNHNS and SASEGT. The CDR3 extends over 17 amino acids. With 4 bases clipped from V and 5 bases from J, the junction kept 8 bases outside the gene matches. The CDR3 DNA reads as TGTGCCAGCAGTGGGACTAGCGGGGGGGCCCAGGCGGAGACCCAGTACTTC. It encodes CASSGTSGGAQAETQYF.

The genes are TRBV9 and TRBJ2-2; the D gene is possibly TRBD2 (5 bases). The V gene's germline CDR1 is SGDLS and CDR2 YYNGEE. The CDR3 is 15 amino acids. V lost 1 base, J lost 8 bases, and 15 bases lay in between. The CDR3 protein is CASSVQEVPEGELFF. The DNA for the CDR3 is TGTGCCAGCAGCGTACAGGAGGTACCGGAAGGGGAGCTGTTTTTT.

Concerning this clone itself: The same CDR3 arises from other DNA sequences in this sample as well. The chain has TRBV6-1 and TRBJ1-2; 8 bases fit TRBD1. The CDR3 extends over 15 amino acids. Germline CDR1 and CDR2: MNHNS and SASEGT. J gave up 4 bases and V 1 base, and 5 bases lay outside the gene matches. CDR3 loop: CASSEGPGGGYGYTF. Written as DNA, the CDR3 is TGTGCCAGCAGTGAAGGTCCAGGGGGCGGCTATGGCTACACCTTC.

The chain couples TRBV5-1 to TRBJ1-4; a weak D match, TRBD1 (5 bases). Per the germline V gene, CDR1 is SGHRS and CDR2 is YFSETQ. The CDR3 is made up of 15 amino acids. V dropped 0 bases and J dropped 6 bases, with 12 bases sitting between them. CDR3 residues: CASSLVASGDEKLFF. In DNA form, the CDR3 reads TGCGCCAGCAGCTTGGTTGCATCGGGGGATGAAAAACTGTTTTTT.

The chain employs TRBV28 and TRBJ2-7; a weak D match, TRBD2 (6 bases). In germline, CDR1 is MDHEN, CDR2 SYDVKM. The CDR3 is made up of 17 amino acids. V lost 5 bases, J lost 6 bases, and 26 bases lay in between. CDR3 DNA: TGTGCCAGCAGTCCCGTCCCACACTTAGGGACTGGAGGCGAGCAGTACGTC. The encoded protein is CASSPVPHLGTGGEQYV.

For the CDR3, the DNA is TGTGCCAGCAGCTTGGAGTTGGCGGGGGAGACCCAGTACTTC. This codes for CASSLELAGETQYF. The chain recombines TRBV5-8 with TRBJ2-5, with D possibly being TRBD2 (6 bases). CDR1 SGHTS and CDR2 YDEGEE come from the germline V gene. V was trimmed by 0 bases and J by 5 bases, leaving 11 bases between them. There are 14 residues in the CDR3.

This chain links TRBV6-5 with TRBJ2-7, with D perhaps matching TRBD1 (6 bases). CDR3 length: 15 residues. Trimming took off 2 bases at V and 0 bases at J, with 11 bases between the two ends. Germline V CDR1 and CDR2: MNHEY, SVGAGI. CDR3 sequence reads: CASSYIGQTSYEQYF. CDR3 sequence (DNA): TGTGCCAGCAGTTACATAGGACAGACCTCCTACGAGCAGTACTTC.

The chain carries TRBV7-3 and TRBJ2-7, with a possible D match to TRBD2 (5 bases). There are 12 residues in the CDR3. Germline-derived CDR1 and CDR2 are SGHTA and FQGTGA. Between the trimmed V and J ends, which lost 1 base and 5 bases, there was a span of 6 bases. CDR3 amino acids: CASSLKRDEQYF. The CDR3 region has the DNA TGTGCCAGCAGCTTAAAGAGGGACGAGCAGTACTTC.

The chain joins TRBV6-5 to TRBJ2-3; no firm D call. This CDR3 comprises 13 residues. CDR1 is MNHEY, CDR2 SVGAGI, per germline. V shed 3 bases and J shed 4 bases, with 8 bases lying between them. CDR3 nucleotide sequence: TGTGCCAGCAGTTATTCCGGTGCAGATACGCAGTATTTT. Translated: CASSYSGADTQYF.

The chain employs TRBV5-1 and TRBJ2-3, with 7 bases matching TRBD1. The CDR3 consists of 14 residues. The V and J ends lost 4 bases and 4 bases, in that order; junction bases with no gene match: 6. Germline assignment: CDR1 SGHRS and CDR2 YFSETQ. The CDR3 sequence: CASSATDRPDTQYF. The CDR3 DNA follows: TGCGCCAGCAGCGCCACGGACAGGCCAGATACGCAGTATTTT.

The chain recombines TRBV10-1 with TRBJ2-7; D unresolved. The CDR3 loop spans 16 amino acids. The V and J ends lost 6 bases and 3 bases respectively, with 21 bases between them. CDR1 is WNHNN, CDR2 SYGVQD, per germline (reference sequence). The CDR3 protein is CASSPLTDGAFYEQYF. The CDR3 coding sequence is TGCGCCAGCAGCCCACTAACCGACGGAGCCTTCTACGAGCAGTACTTC.

The chain links TRBV6-5 to TRBJ1-1, with D hard to call. CDR3 length equals 14 residues. Germline loops: CDR1 MNHEY, CDR2 SVGAGI. Between the trimmed V and J ends, which lost 2 bases and 4 bases, there was a span of 11 bases. The CDR3 region has the DNA TGTGCCAGCAGTTACGGCAGAATTGCCACTGAAGCTTTCTTT. This encodes CASSYGRIATEAFF.

In its sample, this clone was seen once. The gene calls are TRBV6-1 and TRBJ1-2; D is unclear. The CDR3 is made up of 16 amino acids. The V end was cut by 3 bases, the J end by 6 bases, with 20 bases between. Germline V gives CDR1 MNHNS, CDR2 SASEGT. This CDR3 reads CASSEVVGSRGDGYTF. In nucleotides, the CDR3 is TGTGCCAGCAGTGAGGTTGTCGGCAGCAGAGGAGATGGCTACACCTTC.

The chain combines TRBV6-1 with TRBJ2-7; no definite D call. V lost 5 bases to trimming and J lost 0 bases, with 5 bases between them. Germline-derived CDR1 and CDR2 are MNHNS and SASEGT. This CDR3 contains 12 residues. CDR3 loop: CASSISSYEQYF. In nucleotides, the CDR3 is TGTGCCAGCAGTATCAGCTCCTACGAGCAGTACTTC.

This clone was observed a few times. The genes are TRBV7-9 and TRBJ2-5; 10 positions match TRBD2. The J call may be mistaken, given a closer DNA end match to TRBJ2-7. The CDR3 has 14 residues. Germline V gene data show CDR1 as SEHNR and CDR2 as FQNEAQ (reference sequence). Here the CDR3 DNA reads TGTGCCAGCAGCAAACTAGCGGGGTCTGGCGAGCAGTACTTC. Its translation: CASSKLAGSGEQYF.

The chain recombines TRBV7-2 with TRBJ2-5, with 7 bases that match TRBD1. Germline CDR1 is SGHTA and CDR2 is FQGNSA. This CDR3 region has 15 residues. V was clipped by 5 bases and J by 1 base; unmatched bases: 7. DNA of the CDR3: TGTGCCAGCAGCCATAGCCGGGACAGCCAAGAGACCCAGTACTTC. It encodes CASSHSRDSQETQYF.

V usage is TRBV27 and J usage is TRBJ2-3, with 8 bases lining up with TRBD2. The germline gives CDR1 MNHEY, CDR2 SMNVEV (reference sequence). V lost 3 bases, J lost 3 bases, and 11 bases stayed unmatched. This CDR3 has 17 residues. CDR3 protein: CASSFSGASMATDTQYF. The CDR3 DNA reads as TGTGCCAGCAGTTTTAGCGGGGCAAGTATGGCGACAGATACGCAGTATTTT.